This is a list of T cell receptor beta chains from one sample in a study of blood T cell repertoires in COVID-19. Produced via immunoSEQ multiplex PCR; TCRdb's table is partial and in-frame only. The sample lists 400,000 to 500,000 clones, 88% occurring once. The specimen sequenced was PBMCs or T cells enriched from blood (not recorded which). These receptors were collected from a middle-aged woman who had recovered from COVID-19. Both conserved end residues are part of each CDR3. Fields, in order: CDR3 protein, CDR3 DNA, J gene, clone size, V gene, D gene. A D gene is named only where the DNA matches it firmly. Expanded clones are given a class, and other clones once, few, many or no size at all.

CDR3aa: CASSFRYPSYEQYF
CDR3nt: TGTGCCAGCAGCTTTCGCTATCCATCTTACGAGCAGTACTTC
j_gene: TRBJ2-7
abundance: .
v_gene: TRBV11-3
d_gene: .

CDR3aa: CASSQDLRGLLAGLTSYEQYF
CDR3nt: TGTGCCAGCAGCCAAGATCTTCGAGGGCTTCTAGCGGGATTAACCTCCTACGAGCAGTACTTC
j_gene: TRBJ2-7
abundance: once
v_gene: TRBV3-1/TRBV3-2
d_gene: TRBD2

CDR3aa: CASSYKQGMNTEAFF
CDR3nt: TGTGCCAGCAGTTATAAACAGGGGATGAACACTGAAGCTTTCTTT
j_gene: TRBJ1-1
abundance: .
v_gene: TRBV6-5
d_gene: TRBD1

CDR3aa: CASRDREQAFF
CDR3nt: TGTGCCAGCAGGGACAGGGAGCAAGCTTTCTTT
j_gene: TRBJ1-1
abundance: .
v_gene: TRBV2
d_gene: TRBD1

CDR3aa: CASSFTGGYTEAFF
CDR3nt: TGTGCCAGCAGTTTCACAGGGGGATACACTGAAGCTTTCTTT
j_gene: TRBJ1-1
abundance: .
v_gene: TRBV2
d_gene: TRBD1

CDR3aa: CSASDSGFYEQYF
CDR3nt: TGCAGTGCTAGTGATAGCGGGTTCTACGAGCAGTACTTC
j_gene: TRBJ2-7
abundance: .
v_gene: TRBV20-1
d_gene: TRBD2

CDR3aa: CASSQGAQGTDTQYF
CDR3nt: TGCGCCAGCAGCCAGGGGGCTCAAGGCACAGATACGCAGTATTTT
j_gene: TRBJ2-3
abundance: .
v_gene: TRBV4-3
d_gene: .

CDR3aa: CASSITRESGELFF
CDR3nt: TGTGCCAGCAGCATCACTAGAGAGTCCGGGGAGCTGTTTTTT
j_gene: TRBJ2-2
abundance: .
v_gene: TRBV6-5
d_gene: .

CDR3aa: CASSQERGNSPLHF
CDR3nt: TGCGCCAGCAGCCAAGAAAGGGGTAATTCACCCCTCCACTTT
j_gene: TRBJ1-6
abundance: .
v_gene: TRBV4-1
d_gene: .

CDR3aa: CASSYQQDSNQPQHF
CDR3nt: TGTGCCAGCAGTTATCAACAGGATAGCAATCAGCCCCAGCATTTT
j_gene: TRBJ1-5
abundance: once
v_gene: TRBV6-9
d_gene: .

CDR3aa: CASSPLPPQRVPEAFF
CDR3nt: TGTGCCAGCTCACCACTACCCCCGCAAAGAGTCCCTGAAGCTTTCTTT
j_gene: TRBJ1-1
abundance: once
v_gene: TRBV18
d_gene: .

CDR3aa: CASPGVGSGSDTGELFF
CDR3nt: TGTGCCAGCCCCGGGGTCGGGAGCGGGAGTGACACCGGGGAGCTGTTTTTT
j_gene: TRBJ2-2
abundance: .
v_gene: TRBV7-9
d_gene: TRBD2

CDR3aa: CASSRFGLAGENEQFF
CDR3nt: TGTGCCAGCAGTCGATTCGGACTAGCGGGAGAGAATGAGCAGTTCTTC
j_gene: TRBJ2-1
abundance: .
v_gene: TRBV11-3
d_gene: TRBD2